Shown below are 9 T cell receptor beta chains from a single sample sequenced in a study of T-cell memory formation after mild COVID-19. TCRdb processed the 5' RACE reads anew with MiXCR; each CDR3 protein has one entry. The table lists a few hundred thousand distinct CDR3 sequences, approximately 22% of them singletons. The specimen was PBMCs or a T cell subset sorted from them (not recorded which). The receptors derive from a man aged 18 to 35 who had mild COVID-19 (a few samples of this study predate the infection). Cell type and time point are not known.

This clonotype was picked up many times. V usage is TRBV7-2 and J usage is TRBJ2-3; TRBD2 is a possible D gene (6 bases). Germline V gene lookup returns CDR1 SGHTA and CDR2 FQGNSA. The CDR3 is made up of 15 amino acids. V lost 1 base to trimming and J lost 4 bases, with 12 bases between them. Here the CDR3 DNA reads TGTGCCAGCAGCTTAGGGGCGGGGTTGGCAGATACGCAGTATTTT. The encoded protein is CASSLGAGLADTQYF.

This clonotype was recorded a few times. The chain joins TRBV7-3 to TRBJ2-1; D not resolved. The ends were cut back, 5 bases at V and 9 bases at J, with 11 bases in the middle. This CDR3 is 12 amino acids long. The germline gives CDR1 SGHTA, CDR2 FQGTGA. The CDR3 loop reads CASSPTVGEQFF. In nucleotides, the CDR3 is TGTGCCAGCAGCCCAACCGTGGGTGAGCAGTTCTTC.

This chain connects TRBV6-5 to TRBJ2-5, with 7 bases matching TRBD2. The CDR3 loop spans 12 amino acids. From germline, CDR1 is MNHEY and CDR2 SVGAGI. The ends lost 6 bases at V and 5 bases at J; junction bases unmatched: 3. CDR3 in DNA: TGTGCCAGCAGACACGGGGGGGAGACCCAGTACTTC. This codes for CASRHGGETQYF.

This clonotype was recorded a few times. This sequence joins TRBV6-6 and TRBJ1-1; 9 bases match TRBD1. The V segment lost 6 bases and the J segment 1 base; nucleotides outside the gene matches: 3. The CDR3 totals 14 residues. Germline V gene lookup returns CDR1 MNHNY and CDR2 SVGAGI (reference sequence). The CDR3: CASRTGGENTEAFF. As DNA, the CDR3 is TGTGCCAGCAGGACAGGGGGTGAGAACACTGAAGCTTTCTTT.

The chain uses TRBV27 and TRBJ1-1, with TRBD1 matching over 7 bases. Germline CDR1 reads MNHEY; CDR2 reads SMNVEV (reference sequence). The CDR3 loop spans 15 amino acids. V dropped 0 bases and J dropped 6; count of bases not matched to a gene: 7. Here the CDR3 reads CASSLSPGGLSEAFF. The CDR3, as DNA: TGTGCCAGCAGTTTATCCCCAGGGGGACTTTCTGAAGCTTTCTTT.

For the CDR3, the DNA is TGTGCCAGCAGCTTATATATACAGGGGGAAGAGACCCAGTACTTC. Residues: CASSLYIQGEETQYF. The V call is TRBV7-6, the J call TRBJ2-5, with 8 bases lining up with TRBD1. The CDR3 covers 15 residues. The J segment lost 3 bases and the V segment lost 2 bases, leaving 5 bases of the junction unmatched. In germline, CDR1 is SGHVS, CDR2 FNYEAQ.

The CDR3 region has the DNA TGCGCCAGCAGCCAAGATCCCCCGCCCGGGGAGCTGTTTTTT. It yields the protein CASSQDPPPGELFF. V is TRBV4-1 and J is TRBJ2-2; D is undetermined. The CDR3 has 14 residues. Germline loops: CDR1 MGHRA, CDR2 YSYEKL. V was cut by 0 bases and J by 6 bases, with 8 bases left in between.

As DNA, the CDR3 is TGTGCCAGCAGTCCCGGCGACTTAATAGCTAACTATGGCTACACCTTC. It translates to CASSPGDLIANYGYTF. The rearrangement joins TRBV12-3 or TRBV12-4 to TRBJ1-2; D unclear. This CDR3 is 16 amino acids long. V shed 5 bases and J shed 0 bases, with 16 bases lying between them.

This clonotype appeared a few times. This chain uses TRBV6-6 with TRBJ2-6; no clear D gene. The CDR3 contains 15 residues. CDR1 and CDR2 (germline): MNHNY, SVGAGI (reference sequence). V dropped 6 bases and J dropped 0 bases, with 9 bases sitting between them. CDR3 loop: CASSSHSSGANVLTF. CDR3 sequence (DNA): TGTGCCAGCAGCTCCCATTCCTCTGGGGCCAACGTCCTGACTTTC.